This is a list of T cell receptor beta chains from one sample in a study of T-cell reconstitution after alpha-beta-depleted transplantation in children. TCRdb independently ran MiXCR on the PCR reads; one entry per CDR3 protein. The sample includes about 900,000 distinct CDR3 sequences, about 29% of them seen just once. The sequences come from PBMCs, mostly from graft donor cells, collected 360 days after TCRalphabeta/CD19-depleted stem cell transplant. These receptors all stem from a boy under three years old who had a stem cell transplant for SCID, so the T cells may come from the graft donor. CDR3s include the opening cysteine and the closing phenylalanine or tryptophan. D genes are given only for firm matches. Rows give clone size only sometimes, using once, few, many, or a class for an expanded clone.

clone_size: -; v_call: TRBV12-3/TRBV12-4; cdr3_length: 15; d_call: -; j_call: TRBJ2-6; cdr3_aa: CASSLGQSGVNVLTF; cdr3_nt: TGTGCCAGCAGTTTAGGACAGTCTGGGGTCAACGTCCTGACTTTC
clone_size: -; v_call: TRBV24-1; cdr3_length: 14; d_call: -; j_call: TRBJ1-5; cdr3_aa: CATSDPGSNQPQHF; cdr3_nt: TGTGCCACCAGTGATCCAGGTAGCAATCAGCCCCAGCATTTT
clone_size: -; v_call: TRBV6-2/TRBV6-3; cdr3_length: 15; d_call: -; j_call: TRBJ1-6; cdr3_aa: CASSFQGPSGSPLHF; cdr3_nt: TGTGCCAGCAGTTTTCAGGGGCCAAGCGGTTCACCCCTCCACTTT
clone_size: few; v_call: TRBV7-8; cdr3_length: 14; d_call: -; j_call: TRBJ2-1; cdr3_aa: CASSSGLPYNEQFF; cdr3_nt: TGTGCCAGCAGCTCGGGGCTACCCTACAATGAGCAGTTCTTC
clone_size: -; v_call: TRBV28; cdr3_length: 15; d_call: -; j_call: TRBJ1-1; cdr3_aa: CASSLKGRGGTEAFF; cdr3_nt: TGTGCCAGCAGTTTAAAGGGTCGGGGAGGCACTGAAGCTTTCTTT
clone_size: -; v_call: TRBV10-3; cdr3_length: 12; d_call: -; j_call: TRBJ1-5; cdr3_aa: CAISQGDQPQHF; cdr3_nt: TGTGCCATCAGCCAAGGGGATCAGCCCCAGCATTTT
clone_size: -; v_call: TRBV12-3/TRBV12-4; cdr3_length: 14; d_call: -; j_call: TRBJ2-7; cdr3_aa: CASNSDGQFYEQYF; cdr3_nt: TGTGCCAGCAATTCCGACGGACAGTTCTACGAGCAGTACTTC
clone_size: few; v_call: TRBV28; cdr3_length: 14; d_call: -; j_call: TRBJ2-7; cdr3_aa: CASRDSGGIYEQYF; cdr3_nt: TGTGCCAGCAGGGACTCAGGGGGGATCTACGAGCAGTACTTC
clone_size: few; v_call: TRBV12-3/TRBV12-4; cdr3_length: 14; d_call: -; j_call: TRBJ2-2; cdr3_aa: CASRTPGVTGELFF; cdr3_nt: TGTGCCAGCAGAACCCCAGGGGTAACCGGGGAGCTGTTTTTT
clone_size: few; v_call: TRBV7-2; cdr3_length: 16; d_call: TRBD1; j_call: TRBJ2-5; cdr3_aa: CASSLAMTGGQETQYF; cdr3_nt: TGTGCCAGCAGCTTAGCTATGACAGGGGGTCAAGAGACCCAGTACTTC
clone_size: -; v_call: TRBV4-3; cdr3_length: 14; d_call: -; j_call: TRBJ2-1; cdr3_aa: CASSQDWQGTEQFF; cdr3_nt: TGCGCCAGCAGCCAAGATTGGCAGGGTACTGAGCAGTTCTTC
clone_size: few; v_call: TRBV12-3/TRBV12-4; cdr3_length: 15; d_call: TRBD1; j_call: TRBJ2-2; cdr3_aa: CASSLNRGMTGELFF; cdr3_nt: TGTGCCAGCAGTTTGAACAGGGGGATGACCGGGGAGCTGTTTTTT
clone_size: few; v_call: TRBV28; cdr3_length: 14; d_call: -; j_call: TRBJ2-2; cdr3_aa: CASSFQGPPGELFF; cdr3_nt: TGTGCCAGCAGTTTTCAGGGGCCCCCCGGGGAGCTGTTTTTT
clone_size: -; v_call: TRBV5-1; cdr3_length: 16; d_call: -; j_call: TRBJ1-1; cdr3_aa: CASSFGTGSGGTEAFF; cdr3_nt: TGCGCCAGCAGCTTTGGAACAGGGAGCGGGGGCACTGAAGCTTTCTTT
clone_size: few; v_call: TRBV12-3/TRBV12-4; cdr3_length: 14; d_call: TRBD2; j_call: TRBJ2-1; cdr3_aa: CASSRTSPGNEQFF; cdr3_nt: TGTGCCAGCAGTAGGACTAGCCCAGGCAATGAGCAGTTCTTC
clone_size: -; v_call: TRBV20-1; cdr3_length: 17; d_call: TRBD2; j_call: TRBJ2-1; cdr3_aa: CSARGLAGGISYNEQFF; cdr3_nt: TGCAGTGCTAGAGGACTAGCGGGGGGTATCTCCTACAATGAGCAGTTCTTC
clone_size: few; v_call: TRBV5-6; cdr3_length: 14; d_call: -; j_call: TRBJ2-7; cdr3_aa: CASSSLTGPYEQYF; cdr3_nt: TGTGCCAGCAGCTCCCTCACGGGGCCCTACGAGCAGTACTTC
clone_size: few; v_call: TRBV14; cdr3_length: 14; d_call: TRBD1; j_call: TRBJ1-2; cdr3_aa: CASSARQGVYGYTF; cdr3_nt: TGTGCCAGCAGCGCCCGACAGGGCGTTTATGGCTACACCTTC
clone_size: few; v_call: TRBV10-3; cdr3_length: 13; d_call: -; j_call: TRBJ2-1; cdr3_aa: CAISDRAYNEQFF; cdr3_nt: TGTGCCATCAGTGATCGAGCTTACAATGAGCAGTTCTTC
clone_size: -; v_call: TRBV5-1; cdr3_length: 15; d_call: TRBD2; j_call: TRBJ2-5; cdr3_aa: CASRFGTSLLETQYF; cdr3_nt: TGCGCCAGCAGATTTGGGACTAGTCTATTAGAGACCCAGTACTTC
clone_size: few; v_call: TRBV25-1; cdr3_length: 17; d_call: -; j_call: TRBJ2-2; cdr3_aa: CASSTSSGTLNTGELFF; cdr3_nt: TGTGCCAGCAGCACTTCATCCGGGACGTTGAACACCGGGGAGCTGTTTTTT
clone_size: -; v_call: TRBV21-1; cdr3_length: 19; d_call: -; j_call: TRBJ2-3; cdr3_aa: CASESEGLAGGAFTDTQYF; cdr3_nt: TGTGCCAGCGAGTCGGAGGGACTAGCGGGGGGGGCGTTCACAGATACGCAGTATTTT
clone_size: -; v_call: TRBV3-1; cdr3_length: 16; d_call: TRBD1; j_call: TRBJ2-7; cdr3_aa: CAFSNSDRWGSYEQYF; cdr3_nt: TGTGCCTTCTCAAATTCGGACAGGTGGGGCTCCTACGAGCAGTACTTC
clone_size: few; v_call: TRBV7-8; cdr3_length: 15; d_call: -; j_call: TRBJ2-2; cdr3_aa: CASSSRFANTGELFF; cdr3_nt: TGTGCCAGCAGTTCGAGGTTCGCGAACACCGGGGAGCTGTTTTTT
clone_size: -; v_call: TRBV7-3; cdr3_length: 14; d_call: -; j_call: TRBJ2-1; cdr3_aa: CASSLKGGDNEQFF; cdr3_nt: TGTGCCAGCAGCTTAAAAGGAGGAGACAATGAGCAGTTCTTC
clone_size: few; v_call: TRBV5-6; cdr3_length: 16; d_call: TRBD1; j_call: TRBJ2-1; cdr3_aa: CASSFLTGGHYNEQFF; cdr3_nt: TGTGCCAGCAGCTTCCTCACAGGGGGTCACTACAATGAGCAGTTCTTC
clone_size: -; v_call: TRBV5-1; cdr3_length: 14; d_call: -; j_call: TRBJ2-7; cdr3_aa: CASSLLLGIHEQYF; cdr3_nt: TGCGCCAGCAGCCTGTTGCTAGGCATCCACGAGCAGTACTTC
clone_size: few; v_call: TRBV2; cdr3_length: 16; d_call: -; j_call: TRBJ2-7; cdr3_aa: CASNYRVRGSSYEQYF; cdr3_nt: TGTGCCAGCAACTACAGGGTCCGGGGGAGCTCCTACGAGCAGTACTTC
clone_size: -; v_call: TRBV6-1; cdr3_length: 15; d_call: -; j_call: TRBJ2-7; cdr3_aa: CASTLQTGTKGEQYF; cdr3_nt: TGTGCCAGCACCCTACAGACAGGGACTAAAGGCGAGCAGTACTTC
clone_size: few; v_call: TRBV5-4; cdr3_length: 14; d_call: TRBD1; j_call: TRBJ2-4; cdr3_aa: CASPGGQGKNIQYF; cdr3_nt: TGTGCCAGCCCCGGAGGACAGGGGAAAAACATTCAGTACTTC
clone_size: many; v_call: TRBV20-1; cdr3_length: 13; d_call: -; j_call: TRBJ1-5; cdr3_aa: CSAKPVPGEPQHF; cdr3_nt: TGCAGTGCCAAACCCGTTCCAGGGGAGCCCCAGCATTTT
clone_size: few; v_call: TRBV5-1; cdr3_length: 16; d_call: -; j_call: TRBJ2-7; cdr3_aa: CASSAGLQHYSYEQYF; cdr3_nt: TGCGCCAGCAGCGCTGGACTGCAACACTACTCCTACGAGCAGTACTTC
clone_size: -; v_call: TRBV15; cdr3_length: 14; d_call: -; j_call: TRBJ2-1; cdr3_aa: CATSRDLSPSEQFF; cdr3_nt: TGTGCCACCAGCAGAGACCTCTCTCCTAGTGAGCAGTTCTTC
clone_size: -; v_call: TRBV12-3/TRBV12-4; cdr3_length: 18; d_call: -; j_call: TRBJ2-2; cdr3_aa: CASSPRVPGSTNTGELFF; cdr3_nt: TGTGCCAGCAGCCCCCGGGTCCCGGGGTCGACGAACACCGGGGAGCTGTTTTTT
clone_size: many; v_call: TRBV25-1; cdr3_length: 15; d_call: TRBD2; j_call: TRBJ2-1; cdr3_aa: CASSELAGGYNEQFF; cdr3_nt: TGTGCCAGCAGTGAACTAGCGGGGGGATACAATGAGCAGTTCTTC
clone_size: few; v_call: TRBV10-3; cdr3_length: 14; d_call: -; j_call: TRBJ2-5; cdr3_aa: CAIGDRRARETQYF; cdr3_nt: TGTGCCATCGGAGACCGACGGGCCCGGGAGACCCAGTACTTC
clone_size: few; v_call: TRBV5-1; cdr3_length: 17; d_call: TRBD2; j_call: TRBJ2-3; cdr3_aa: CASSLLAGGPNTDTQYF; cdr3_nt: TGCGCCAGCAGTCTGTTAGCGGGGGGCCCGAACACAGATACGCAGTATTTT
clone_size: -; v_call: TRBV5-1; cdr3_length: 15; d_call: -; j_call: TRBJ1-1; cdr3_aa: CASSLGQGSGTEAFF; cdr3_nt: TGCGCCAGCAGCTTGGGGCAGGGCTCGGGCACTGAAGCTTTCTTT
clone_size: few; v_call: TRBV5-1; cdr3_length: 19; d_call: TRBD1; j_call: TRBJ1-1; cdr3_aa: CASSLARGQTISRNTEAFF; cdr3_nt: TGCGCCAGCAGCTTGGCCAGGGGACAGACAATTAGTAGGAACACTGAAGCTTTCTTT
clone_size: few; v_call: TRBV4-2; cdr3_length: 18; d_call: TRBD2; j_call: TRBJ2-3; cdr3_aa: CASSHRGKGGGNTDTQYF; cdr3_nt: TGTGCCAGCAGCCACCGCGGGAAAGGCGGGGGGAACACAGATACGCAGTATTTT
clone_size: -; v_call: TRBV5-1; cdr3_length: 16; d_call: TRBD1; j_call: TRBJ2-1; cdr3_aa: CASSPRGYQSYNEQFF; cdr3_nt: TGCGCCAGCAGCCCCAGGGGGTACCAGAGCTACAATGAGCAGTTCTTC
clone_size: -; v_call: TRBV10-2; cdr3_length: 13; d_call: -; j_call: TRBJ2-1; cdr3_aa: CASNGGSYNEQFF; cdr3_nt: TGCGCCAGCAATGGGGGTTCCTACAATGAGCAGTTCTTC